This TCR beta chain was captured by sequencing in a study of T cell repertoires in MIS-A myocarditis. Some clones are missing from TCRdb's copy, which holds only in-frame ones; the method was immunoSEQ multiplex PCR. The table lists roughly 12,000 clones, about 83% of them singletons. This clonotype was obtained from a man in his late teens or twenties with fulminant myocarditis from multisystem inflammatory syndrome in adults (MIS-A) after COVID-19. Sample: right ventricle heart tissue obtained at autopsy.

This CDR3 reads CASSDEMGDTQYF. The CDR3 DNA reads as TGTGCCAGCAGTGATGAAATGGGAGATACGCAGTATTTT. V usage is TRBV2 and J usage is TRBJ2-3; D is ambiguous. Trimming stripped 3 bases from V and 5 bases from J, with 9 bases between. The CDR3 runs to 13 residues. CDR1 is SNHLY and CDR2 is FYNNEI in the germline V gene. The full variable domain, completed using reference TRBV2 and TRBJ2-3, is EPEVTQTPSHQVTQMGQEVILRCVPISNHLYFYWYRQILGQKVEFLVSFYNNEISEKSEIFDDQFSVERPDGSNFTLKIRSTKLEDSAMYFCASSDEMGDTQYFGPGTRLTVL.